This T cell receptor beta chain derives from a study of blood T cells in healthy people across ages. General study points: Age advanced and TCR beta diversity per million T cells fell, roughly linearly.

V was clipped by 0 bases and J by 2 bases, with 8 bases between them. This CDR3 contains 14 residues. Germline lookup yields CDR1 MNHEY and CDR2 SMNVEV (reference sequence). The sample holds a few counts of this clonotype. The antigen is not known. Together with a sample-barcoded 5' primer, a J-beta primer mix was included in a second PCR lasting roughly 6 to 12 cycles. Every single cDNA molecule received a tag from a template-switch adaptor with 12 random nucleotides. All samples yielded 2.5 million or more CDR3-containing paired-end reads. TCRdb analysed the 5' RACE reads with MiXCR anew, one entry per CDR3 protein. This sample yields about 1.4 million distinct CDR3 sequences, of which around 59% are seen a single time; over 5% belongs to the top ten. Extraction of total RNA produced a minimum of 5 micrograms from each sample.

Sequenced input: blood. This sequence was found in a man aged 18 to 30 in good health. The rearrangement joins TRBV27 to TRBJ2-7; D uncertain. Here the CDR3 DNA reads TGTGCCAGCAGTTTATCGCTGCAGGCCTACGAGCAGTACTTC. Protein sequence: CASSLSLQAYEQYF.